The 5 T cell receptor beta chains reported below all come from one sample, sequenced in a study of T cells after yellow fever vaccination. From the 5' RACE reads, TCRdb called clonotypes with MiXCR, one entry per CDR3 protein. The sample yields a few hundred thousand distinct CDR3 sequences, 4.1% seen once. The material sequenced was PBMCs, taken 5 days after the yellow fever booster vaccination. Source of these receptors: a young man who received the YFV17D yellow fever vaccine.

This chain joins TRBV11-2 and TRBJ2-2, with a tentative D call TRBD1 (5 bases). CDR1 and CDR2 (germline): SGHAT, FQNNGV. The CDR3 covers 15 residues. Trimming took off 8 bases at V and 2 bases at J, with 15 bases between the two ends. As DNA, the CDR3 is TGTGCCAGCCGAACAGGAAGGGGAAACACCGGGGAGCTGTTTTTT. Amino acid sequence: CASRTGRGNTGELFF.

This clonotype was counted a few times. The chain is built from TRBV27 and TRBJ1-1; D perhaps matches TRBD1 (5 bases). Deletions cut 6 bases from V and 6 bases from J, with 14 bases between. This CDR3 spans 13 amino acids. CDR1 and CDR2 from the germline V gene are MNHEY and SMNVEV (reference sequence). This CDR3 is CASRIDQGAEAFF. DNA of the CDR3: TGTGCCAGCAGGATTGACCAGGGCGCTGAAGCTTTCTTT.

The chain is built from TRBV6-6 and TRBJ2-5, with 9 nucleotides matching TRBD1. CDR1 is MNHNY and CDR2 is SVGAGI in the germline V gene (reference sequence). Trimming cost V 6 bases and J 5 bases; bases outside gene matches: 7. The CDR3 length is 14 residues. CDR3 region: CASRHTGGGETQYF. The CDR3 region has the DNA TGTGCCAGCAGACATACAGGGGGCGGTGAGACCCAGTACTTC.

This clonotype was seen many times. The chain links TRBV11-2 to TRBJ2-1, with unresolved D. The CDR3 contains 15 residues. V was trimmed by 1 base and J by 12 bases, leaving 19 bases between them. Looked up from germline, CDR1 is SGHAT and CDR2 is FQNNGV. CDR3 amino acids: CASSLGVSRADGQFF. CDR3 coding DNA: TGTGCCAGCAGCTTAGGGGTGTCACGGGCCGATGGGCAGTTCTTC.

In this sample, this clonotype turned up many times. The chain links TRBV4-3 to TRBJ1-1, with D perhaps matching TRBD1 (5 bases). V was clipped by 3 bases and J by 1 base, with 12 bases between them. The CDR3 runs to 15 residues. Germline V gene sequence: CDR1 LGHNA, CDR2 YSLEER. The CDR3 sequence is CASSHPGTPNTEAFF. CDR3 nucleotides: TGCGCCAGCAGCCACCCCGGGACTCCGAACACTGAAGCTTTCTTT.